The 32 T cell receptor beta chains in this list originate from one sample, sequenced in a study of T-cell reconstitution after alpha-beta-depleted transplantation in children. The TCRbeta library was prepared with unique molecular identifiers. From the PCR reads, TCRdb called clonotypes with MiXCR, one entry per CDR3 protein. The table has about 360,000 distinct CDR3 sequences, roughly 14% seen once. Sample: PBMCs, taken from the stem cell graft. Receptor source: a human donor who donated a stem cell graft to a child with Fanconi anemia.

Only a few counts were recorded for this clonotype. CDR3 sequence reads: CASGTGYNSPLHF. CDR3 nucleotides: TGTGCCAGCGGGACAGGCTATAATTCACCCCTCCACTTT. The chain is built from TRBV12-3 or TRBV12-4 and TRBJ1-6, with 8 bases lining up with TRBD1. The CDR3 spans 13 residues. V dropped 8 bases and J dropped 3; count of bases not matched to a gene: 0.

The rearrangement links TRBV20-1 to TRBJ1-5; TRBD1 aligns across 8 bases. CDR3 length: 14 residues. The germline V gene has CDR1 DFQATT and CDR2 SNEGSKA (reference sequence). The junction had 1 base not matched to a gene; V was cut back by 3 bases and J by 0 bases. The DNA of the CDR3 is TGCAGTGCTAGGACAGGGGATAGCAATCAGCCCCAGCATTTT. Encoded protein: CSARTGDSNQPQHF.

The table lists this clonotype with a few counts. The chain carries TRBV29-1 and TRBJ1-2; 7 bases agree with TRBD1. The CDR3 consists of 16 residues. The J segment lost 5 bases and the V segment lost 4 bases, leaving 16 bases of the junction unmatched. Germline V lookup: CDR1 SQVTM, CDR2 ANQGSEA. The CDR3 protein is CSVGERGRGVGYGYTF. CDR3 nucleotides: TGCAGCGTTGGGGAAAGGGGGCGCGGGGTCGGATATGGCTACACCTTC.

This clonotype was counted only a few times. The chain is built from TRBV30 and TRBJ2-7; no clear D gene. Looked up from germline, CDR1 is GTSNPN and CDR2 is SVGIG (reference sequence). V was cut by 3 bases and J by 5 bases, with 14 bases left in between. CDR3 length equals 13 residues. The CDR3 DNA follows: TGTGCCTGGAGAGCGCCCGGGTCCGACGAGCAGTACTTC. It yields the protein CAWRAPGSDEQYF. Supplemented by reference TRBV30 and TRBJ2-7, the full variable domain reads SQTIHQWPATLVQPVGSPLSLECTVEGTSNPNLYWYRQAAGRGLQLLFYSVGIGQISSEVPQNLSASRPQDRQFILSSKKLLLSDSGFYLCAWRAPGSDEQYFGPGTRLTVT.

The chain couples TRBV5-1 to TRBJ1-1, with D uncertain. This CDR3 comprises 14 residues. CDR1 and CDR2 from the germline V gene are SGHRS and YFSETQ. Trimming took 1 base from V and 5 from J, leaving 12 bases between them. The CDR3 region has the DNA TGCGCCAGCAGCTTGTCTAACAAAGAAACTGAAGCTTTCTTT. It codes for CASSLSNKETEAFF.

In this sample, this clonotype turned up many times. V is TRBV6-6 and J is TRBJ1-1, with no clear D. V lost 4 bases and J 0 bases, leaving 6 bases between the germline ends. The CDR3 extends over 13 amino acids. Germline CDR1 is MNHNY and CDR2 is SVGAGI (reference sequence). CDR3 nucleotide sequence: TGTGCCAGCAGTTTCAAGTTGAACACTGAAGCTTTCTTT. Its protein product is CASSFKLNTEAFF.

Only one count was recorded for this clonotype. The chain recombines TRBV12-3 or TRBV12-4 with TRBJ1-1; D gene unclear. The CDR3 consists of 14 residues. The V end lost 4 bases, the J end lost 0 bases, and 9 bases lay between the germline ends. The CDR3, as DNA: TGTGCCAGCAGTTCGGTTACCATGAACACTGAAGCTTTCTTT. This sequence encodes CASSSVTMNTEAFF.

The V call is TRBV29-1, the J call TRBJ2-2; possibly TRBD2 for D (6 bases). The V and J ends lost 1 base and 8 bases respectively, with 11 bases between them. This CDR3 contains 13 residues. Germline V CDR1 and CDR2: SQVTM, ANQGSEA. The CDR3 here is CSVEGDREGELFF. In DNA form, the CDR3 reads TGCAGCGTTGAAGGTGACCGGGAGGGGGAGCTGTTTTTT.

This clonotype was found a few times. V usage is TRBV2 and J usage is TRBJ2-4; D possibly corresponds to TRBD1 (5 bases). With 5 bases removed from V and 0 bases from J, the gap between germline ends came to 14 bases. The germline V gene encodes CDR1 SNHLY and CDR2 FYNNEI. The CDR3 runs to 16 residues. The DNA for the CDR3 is TGTGCCAGCAGTAAGCCCGACAGCGTAGCCAAAAACATTCAGTACTTC. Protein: CASSKPDSVAKNIQYF. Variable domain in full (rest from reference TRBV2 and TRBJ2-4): EPEVTQTPSHQVTQMGQEVILRCVPISNHLYFYWYRQILGQKVEFLVSFYNNEISEKSEIFDDQFSVERPDGSNFTLKIRSTKLEDSAMYFCASSKPDSVAKNIQYFGAGTRLSVL.

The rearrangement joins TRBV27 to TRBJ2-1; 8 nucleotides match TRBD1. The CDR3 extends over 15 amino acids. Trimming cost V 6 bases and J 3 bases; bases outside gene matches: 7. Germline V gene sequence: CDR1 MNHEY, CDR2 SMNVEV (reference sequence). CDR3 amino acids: CASSPTGEVYNEQFF. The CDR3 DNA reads TGTGCCAGCAGCCCGACAGGGGAGGTCTACAATGAGCAGTTCTTC.

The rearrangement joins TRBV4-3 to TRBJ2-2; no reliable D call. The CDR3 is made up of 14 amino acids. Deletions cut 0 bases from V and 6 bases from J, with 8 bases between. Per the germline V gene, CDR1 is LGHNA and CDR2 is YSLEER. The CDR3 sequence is CASSQESIAGELFF. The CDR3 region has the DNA TGCGCCAGCAGCCAAGAGTCTATCGCCGGGGAGCTGTTTTTT.

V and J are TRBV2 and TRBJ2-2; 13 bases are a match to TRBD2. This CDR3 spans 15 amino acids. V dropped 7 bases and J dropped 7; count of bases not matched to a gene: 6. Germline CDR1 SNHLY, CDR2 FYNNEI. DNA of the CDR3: TGTGCCAGCAAATCCGGGACTAGCGGGGTCGGGGAGCTGTTTTTT. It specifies CASKSGTSGVGELFF.

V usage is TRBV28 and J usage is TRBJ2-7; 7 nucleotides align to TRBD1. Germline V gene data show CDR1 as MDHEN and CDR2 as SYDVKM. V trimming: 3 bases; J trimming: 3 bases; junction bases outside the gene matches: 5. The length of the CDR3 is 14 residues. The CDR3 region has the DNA TGTGCCAGCAGTTTCCCGGGACAGAACTACGAGCAGTACTTC. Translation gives CASSFPGQNYEQYF.

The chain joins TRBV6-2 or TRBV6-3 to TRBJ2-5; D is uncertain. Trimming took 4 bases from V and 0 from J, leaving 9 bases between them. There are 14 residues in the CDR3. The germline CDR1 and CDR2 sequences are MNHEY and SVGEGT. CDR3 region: CASSFLVHQETQYF. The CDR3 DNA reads TGTGCCAGCAGTTTCCTGGTGCACCAAGAGACCCAGTACTTC.

CDR3 bases: TGTGCCAGCAGTTTACGACCAATCTCCTACGAGCAGTACGTC. It translates to CASSLRPISYEQYV. The genes are TRBV28 and TRBJ2-7; D unclear. From germline, CDR1 is MDHEN and CDR2 SYDVKM. Trimming left V 2 bases short and J 0 bases short, with 8 bases between. The CDR3 is made up of 14 amino acids.

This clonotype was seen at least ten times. The CDR3 DNA reads as TGCGCCAGCAGGGGTAACAGGGGGTTGAACACTGAAGCTTTCTTT. Its translation is CASRGNRGLNTEAFF. The chain couples TRBV10-2 to TRBJ1-1; TRBD1 agrees at 8 bases. CDR3 length equals 15 residues. Germline values: CDR1 WSHSY, CDR2 SAAADI. The junction had 6 bases not matched to a gene; V was cut back by 6 bases and J by 0 bases.

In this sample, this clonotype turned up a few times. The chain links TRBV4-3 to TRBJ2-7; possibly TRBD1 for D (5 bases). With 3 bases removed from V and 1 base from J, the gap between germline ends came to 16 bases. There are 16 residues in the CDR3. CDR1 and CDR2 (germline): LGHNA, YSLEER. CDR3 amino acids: CASSQGTGNPSYEQYF. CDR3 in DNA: TGCGCCAGCAGCCAGGGAACAGGCAACCCATCCTACGAGCAGTACTTC.

In DNA form, the CDR3 reads TGTGCCAGCACCATAGACCAGGGGTATGCCTACGAGCAGTACTTC. It encodes CASTIDQGYAYEQYF. The rearrangement uses TRBV7-2 and TRBJ2-7, with D perhaps TRBD1 (6 bases). The CDR3 sequence is 15 residues long. Germline CDR1 is SGHTA and CDR2 is FQGNSA. V was pared by 7 bases and J by 2 bases, with 18 bases between.

The chain's CDR3 is CASRARGGGSYGEAFF. The CDR3 DNA sequence: TGTGCCAGCAGAGCCCGAGGGGGAGGATCTTATGGGGAAGCTTTCTTT. The chain employs TRBV6-2 or TRBV6-3 and TRBJ1-1; perhaps TRBD1 as D (6 bases). The CDR3 loop spans 16 amino acids. The V gene's germline CDR1 is MNHEY and CDR2 SVGEGT. V was cut by 6 bases and J by 8 bases, with 25 bases left in between.

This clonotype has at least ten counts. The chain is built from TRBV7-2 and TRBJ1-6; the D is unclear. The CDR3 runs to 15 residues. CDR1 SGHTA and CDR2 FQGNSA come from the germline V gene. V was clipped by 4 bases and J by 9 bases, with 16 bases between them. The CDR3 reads CASSSTAGSGSPLHF. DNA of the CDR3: TGTGCCAGCAGCTCCACAGCCGGCAGTGGTTCACCCCTCCACTTT.

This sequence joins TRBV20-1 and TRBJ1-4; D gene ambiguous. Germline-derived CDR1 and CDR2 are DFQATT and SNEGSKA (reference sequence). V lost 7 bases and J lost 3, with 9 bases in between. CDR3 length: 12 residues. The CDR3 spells CSVQAPNEKLFF. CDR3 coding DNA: TGCAGTGTCCAGGCGCCTAATGAAAAACTGTTTTTT.

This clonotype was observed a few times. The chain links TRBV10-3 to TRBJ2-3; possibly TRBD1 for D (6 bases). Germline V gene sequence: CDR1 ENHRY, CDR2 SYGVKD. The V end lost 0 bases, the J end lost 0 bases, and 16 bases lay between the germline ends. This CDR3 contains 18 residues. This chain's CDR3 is CAISESETDSLSTDTQYF. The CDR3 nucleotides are TGTGCCATCAGTGAGTCGGAAACGGACAGCCTTAGCACAGATACGCAGTATTTT.

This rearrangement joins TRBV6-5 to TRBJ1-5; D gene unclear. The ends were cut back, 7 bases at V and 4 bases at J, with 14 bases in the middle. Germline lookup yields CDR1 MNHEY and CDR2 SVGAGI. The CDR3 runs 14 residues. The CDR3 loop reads CASNWAGTNQPQHF. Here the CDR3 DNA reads TGTGCCAGCAATTGGGCAGGCACGAATCAGCCCCAGCATTTT.

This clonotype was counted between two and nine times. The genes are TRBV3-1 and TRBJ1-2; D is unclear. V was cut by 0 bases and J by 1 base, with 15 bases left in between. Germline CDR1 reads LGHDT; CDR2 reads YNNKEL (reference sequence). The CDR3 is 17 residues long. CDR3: CASSQDLITALNYGYTF. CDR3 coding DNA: TGTGCCAGCAGCCAAGATTTGATAACGGCTCTTAACTATGGCTACACCTTC.

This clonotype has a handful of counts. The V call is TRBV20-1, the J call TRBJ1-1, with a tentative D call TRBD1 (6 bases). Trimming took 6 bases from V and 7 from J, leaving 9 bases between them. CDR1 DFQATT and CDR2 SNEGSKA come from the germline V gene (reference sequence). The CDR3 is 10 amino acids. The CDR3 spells CSARGNEAFF. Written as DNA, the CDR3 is TGCAGTGCCAGGGGAAATGAAGCTTTCTTT.

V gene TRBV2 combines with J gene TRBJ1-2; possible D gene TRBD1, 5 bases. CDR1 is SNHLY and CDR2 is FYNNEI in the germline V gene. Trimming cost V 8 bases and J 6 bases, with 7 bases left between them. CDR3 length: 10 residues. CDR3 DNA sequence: TGTGCCAGCCTAGGGGATGGCTACACCTTC. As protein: CASLGDGYTF.

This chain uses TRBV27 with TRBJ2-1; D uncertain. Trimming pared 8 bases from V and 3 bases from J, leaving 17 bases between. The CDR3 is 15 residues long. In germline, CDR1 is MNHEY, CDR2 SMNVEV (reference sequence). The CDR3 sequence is CASQHRSRLYNEQFF. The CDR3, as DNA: TGTGCCAGCCAACACCGTTCCCGGCTCTACAATGAGCAGTTCTTC.

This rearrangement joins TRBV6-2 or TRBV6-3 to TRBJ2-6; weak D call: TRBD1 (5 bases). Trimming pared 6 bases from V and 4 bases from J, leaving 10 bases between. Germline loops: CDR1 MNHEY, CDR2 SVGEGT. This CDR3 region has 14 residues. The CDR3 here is CASSFPGGANVLTF. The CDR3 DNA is TGTGCCAGCAGCTTCCCAGGGGGGGCCAACGTCCTGACTTTC.

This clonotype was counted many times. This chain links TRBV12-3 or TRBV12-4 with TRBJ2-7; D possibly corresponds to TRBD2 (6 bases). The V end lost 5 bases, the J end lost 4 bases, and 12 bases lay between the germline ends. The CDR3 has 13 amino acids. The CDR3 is CASSKGLQYEQYV. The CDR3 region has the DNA TGTGCCAGCAGTAAGGGACTTCAGTACGAGCAGTACGTC.

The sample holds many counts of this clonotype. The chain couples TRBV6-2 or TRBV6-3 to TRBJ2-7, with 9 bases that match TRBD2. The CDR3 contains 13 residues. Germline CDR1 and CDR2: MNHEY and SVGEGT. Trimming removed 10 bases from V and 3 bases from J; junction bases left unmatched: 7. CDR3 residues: CATQRGAFYEQYF. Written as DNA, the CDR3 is TGTGCCACCCAGCGGGGGGCTTTCTACGAGCAGTACTTC.

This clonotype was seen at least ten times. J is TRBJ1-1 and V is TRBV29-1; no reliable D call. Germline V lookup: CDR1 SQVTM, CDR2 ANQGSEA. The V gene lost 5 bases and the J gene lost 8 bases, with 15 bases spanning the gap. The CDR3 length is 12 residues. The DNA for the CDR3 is TGCAGCGTTCGGCCGACCATCACCGAAGCTTTCTTT. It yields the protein CSVRPTITEAFF.

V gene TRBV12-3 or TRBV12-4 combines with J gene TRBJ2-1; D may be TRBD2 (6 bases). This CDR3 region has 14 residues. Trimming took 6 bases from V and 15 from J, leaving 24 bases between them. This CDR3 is CASSPGLREVGPFF. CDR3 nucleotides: TGTGCCAGCAGCCCGGGACTCAGGGAAGTTGGTCCGTTCTTC.